Each of the 21 T cell receptor beta chains below was sequenced from the same sample in a study of T-cell reconstitution after alpha-beta-depleted transplantation in children. Unique molecular identifiers were incorporated into the prepared TCRbeta library. TCRdb called the PCR reads again in MiXCR, with one record for every CDR3 protein. Found here are fewer than 450,000 distinct CDR3 sequences, around 16% of them singletons; the top ten hold roughly two fifths. The sample in question was PBMCs, mostly from graft donor cells, obtained 360 days after TCRalphabeta/CD19-depleted stem cell transplant. The receptors shown here come from a male patient under 10 years old who had a stem cell transplant for acute lymphoblastic leukemia, so the T cells may come from the graft donor.

This clonotype showed up many times. This sequence joins TRBV7-3 and TRBJ2-5; the match to TRBD2 covers 8 bases. The CDR3 consists of 14 residues. Looked up from germline, CDR1 is SGHTA and CDR2 is FQGTGA. J was trimmed by 4 bases and V by 5 bases; bases with no gene match: 6. CDR3 amino acids: CASSISGSVETQYF. CDR3 coding DNA: TGTGCCAGCAGCATAAGCGGGAGTGTAGAGACCCAGTACTTC.

This clonotype was counted only a few times. The chain employs TRBV12-3 or TRBV12-4 and TRBJ2-6; tentative D call: TRBD1 (6 bases). V lost 5 bases, J lost 0 bases, and 23 bases lay in between. The CDR3 has 20 amino acids. CDR3 coding DNA: TGTGCCAGCAGTCTCCTCCTATTGGGGGCGCCCCTCTCTGGGGCCAACGTCCTGACTTTC. This gives the protein CASSLLLLGAPLSGANVLTF.

This clonotype was picked up a small number of times. The chain uses TRBV4-1 and TRBJ2-1, with 11 bases identical to TRBD2. Germline V gives CDR1 MGHRA, CDR2 YSYEKL. The CDR3 consists of 18 residues. Trimming took 1 base from V and 4 from J; bases not matched to a gene: 9. Here the CDR3 reads CASSQVTTSGRFYNEQFF. The CDR3 DNA reads TGCGCCAGCAGCCAAGTAACTACTAGCGGGAGATTTTACAATGAGCAGTTCTTC.

J is TRBJ2-3 and V is TRBV20-1; 10 nucleotides line up with TRBD1. Germline-derived CDR1 and CDR2 are DFQATT and SNEGSKA (reference sequence). Germline trimming cut 8 bases from V and 5 bases from J; bases unmatched to any gene: 10. This CDR3 has 14 amino acids. The CDR3 region is CSTRDRGYRDTQYF. The CDR3 DNA sequence: TGCAGTACCAGGGACAGGGGATACAGAGATACGCAGTATTTT.

This clonotype was detected only a few times. The rearrangement joins TRBV28 to TRBJ2-7; D remains unclear. Germline CDR1 reads MDHEN; CDR2 reads SYDVKM. V lost 2 bases, J lost 1 base, and 12 bases lay in between. CDR3 length: 15 amino acids. CDR3 in amino acids: CASSLPQDPSYEQYF. The CDR3 DNA reads as TGTGCCAGCAGTTTACCCCAGGACCCATCCTACGAGCAGTACTTC.

This clonotype was observed a few times. The J gene is TRBJ2-1, the V gene TRBV12-3 or TRBV12-4; the match to TRBD1 covers 8 bases. V lost 2 bases to trimming and J lost 4 bases; unmatched junction nucleotides: 4. The CDR3 is 15 amino acids. The CDR3, as DNA: TGTGCCAGCAGTTTACAGGGGGCGCGGTACAATGAGCAGTTCTTC. The encoded protein is CASSLQGARYNEQFF.

The CDR3 protein is CASSQAGTSGRAINEQFF. CDR3 nucleotides: TGTGCCAGCAGCCAAGCCGGGACTAGCGGGAGGGCCATCAATGAGCAGTTCTTC. J is TRBJ2-1 and V is TRBV3-1; 16 bases are shared with TRBD2. The CDR3 loop spans 18 amino acids. CDR1 is LGHDT, CDR2 YNNKEL, per germline (reference sequence). The V segment lost 1 base and the J segment 6 bases; nucleotides outside the gene matches: 6.

This clonotype was recorded at least ten times. The V gene is TRBV10-2, the J gene TRBJ2-5, with D perhaps TRBD1 or TRBD2 (5 bases each). The V end was cut by 0 bases, the J end by 3 bases, with 11 bases between. This CDR3 is built from 15 residues. Looked up from germline, CDR1 is WSHSY and CDR2 is SAAADI. CDR3 bases: TGCGCCAGCAGTGAGTCGTGGGGGAATGAAGAGACCCAGTACTTC. It yields the protein CASSESWGNEETQYF.

This rearrangement joins TRBV10-3 to TRBJ2-7; TRBD1 matches 9 bases. Germline V gene lookup returns CDR1 ENHRY and CDR2 SYGVKD. J gave up 4 bases and V 7 bases, and 11 bases lay outside the gene matches. This CDR3 is 15 amino acids long. The DNA for the CDR3 is TGTGCCATCATGGGGGGGACAGGGCCATTTTACGAGCAGTACTTC. It codes for CAIMGGTGPFYEQYF.

This rearrangement joins TRBV4-2 to TRBJ1-1, with D perhaps TRBD1 (6 bases). The V end was cut by 4 bases, the J end by 4 bases, with 10 bases between. The length of the CDR3 is 13 residues. Germline-derived CDR1 and CDR2 are LGHNA and YNFKEQ. The CDR3 region is CASSPLQGTEAFF. Written as DNA, the CDR3 is TGTGCCAGCAGCCCTCTACAGGGCACTGAAGCTTTCTTT.

This chain uses TRBV7-2 with TRBJ2-3; no clear D gene. This CDR3 spans 14 amino acids. V was shortened by 1 base and J by 5 bases, with 10 bases between the two germline ends. Germline V lookup: CDR1 SGHTA, CDR2 FQGNSA. CDR3 region: CASSLGLQGDTQYF. CDR3 in DNA: TGTGCCAGCAGCTTAGGGTTGCAAGGAGATACGCAGTATTTT.

The chain uses TRBV4-1 and TRBJ2-3; D might be TRBD2 (6 bases). Trimming left V 0 bases short and J 0 bases short, with 7 bases between. The germline V gene has CDR1 MGHRA and CDR2 YSYEKL. This CDR3 is built from 15 residues. This CDR3 is CASSQEGRSTDTQYF. The CDR3 nucleotides read TGCGCCAGCAGCCAAGAAGGGAGGAGCACAGATACGCAGTATTTT.

The chain has TRBV6-4 and TRBJ1-2, with D unclear. This CDR3 spans 16 amino acids. Germline-derived CDR1 and CDR2 are MRHNA and SNTAGT. Trimming removed 5 bases from V and 3 bases from J, with 19 bases in between. CDR3 in amino acids: CASSRRVLSSYYGYTF. DNA of the CDR3: TGTGCCAGCAGTAGGAGGGTCCTGTCGAGCTACTATGGCTACACCTTC.

The chain recombines TRBV5-1 with TRBJ1-1, with 10 bases lining up with TRBD1. The CDR3 totals 14 residues. J lost 3 bases, V lost 3 bases, and 2 bases had no gene match. Germline V lookup: CDR1 SGHRS, CDR2 YFSETQ. The CDR3 sequence is CASSSGQGHTEAFF. As DNA, the CDR3 is TGCGCCAGCAGCTCGGGACAGGGGCACACTGAAGCTTTCTTT.

This CDR3 reads CATRVYTEAFF. The CDR3 DNA reads as TGTGCCACTAGAGTTTACACTGAAGCTTTCTTT. The gene calls are TRBV30 and TRBJ1-1; D is uncertain. The CDR3 is 11 amino acids. Germline values: CDR1 GTSNPN, CDR2 SVGIG (reference sequence). Trimming removed 8 bases at V and 3 bases at J, with 10 bases between.

This clonotype was counted a few times. The V gene is TRBV5-6, the J gene TRBJ1-1; D may be TRBD1 (6 bases). Looked up from germline, CDR1 is SGHDT and CDR2 is YYEEEE. V gave up 2 bases and J gave up 0 bases, with 11 bases separating them. There are 15 residues in the CDR3. CDR3 sequence: CASSFRGTLNTEAFF. CDR3 bases: TGTGCCAGCAGCTTTAGGGGGACCCTGAACACTGAAGCTTTCTTT.

This clonotype showed up just once. This chain uses TRBV9 with TRBJ2-7; TRBD2 is a possible D gene (6 bases). V gave up 4 bases and J gave up 5 bases, with 22 bases separating them. Germline loops: CDR1 SGDLS, CDR2 YYNGEE. This CDR3 has 16 amino acids. DNA for the CDR3: TGTGCCAGCAGCCCTAGGAGCCCTCGGGGGAGCCACGAGCAGTACTTC. This gives the protein CASSPRSPRGSHEQYF. The full variable domain, rest sourced from reference TRBV9 and TRBJ2-7, is DSGVTQTPKHLITATGQRVTLRCSPRSGDLSVYWYQQSLDQGLQFLIQYYNGEERAKGNILERFSAQQFPDLHSELNLSSLELGDSALYFCASSPRSPRGSHEQYFGPGTRLTVT.

The rearrangement links TRBV10-3 to TRBJ2-7, with TRBD2 identical over 13 bases. Germline-derived CDR1 and CDR2 are ENHRY and SYGVKD. With V trimmed by 10 bases and J by 6 bases, 6 bases remained unmatched. The CDR3 totals 13 residues. CDR3 nucleotides: TGTGCCACCCTGCGACTAGCGGGAGGCGAGCAGTACTTC. Protein: CATLRLAGGEQYF.

The V and J genes are TRBV28 and TRBJ2-7; 7 bases align to TRBD2. The CDR3 is 17 amino acids. The germline CDR1 and CDR2 sequences are MDHEN and SYDVKM. V gave up 6 bases and J gave up 4 bases; unmatched junction bases: 18. CDR3 in amino acids: CASSHPLVGRAGYEQYF. CDR3 bases: TGTGCCAGCAGCCATCCCCTAGTAGGGAGGGCCGGGTACGAGCAGTACTTC.

This clonotype was recorded at least ten times. The rearrangement links TRBV28 to TRBJ2-3; no reliable D call. CDR1 is MDHEN, CDR2 SYDVKM, per germline. Trimming cost V 6 bases and J 5 bases, with 6 bases left between them. The CDR3 is 11 amino acids. CDR3 DNA: TGTGCCAGCAGGGCGAGAGATACGCAGTATTTT. Its protein is CASRARDTQYF.

Many counts were recorded for this clonotype. V usage is TRBV7-8 and J usage is TRBJ2-7; a weak D match, TRBD2 (5 bases). Germline CDR1 SGHVS, CDR2 FQNEAQ. This CDR3 comprises 13 residues. V lost 0 bases to trimming and J lost 2 bases, with 5 bases between them. The CDR3, as DNA: TGTGCCAGCAGCTTAGCGAGGGCCTACGAGCAGTACTTC. This sequence encodes CASSLARAYEQYF. Combining the CDR3 with reference TRBV7-8 and TRBJ2-7 gives the whole variable domain GAGVSQSPRYKVAKRGQDVALRCDPISGHVSLFWYQQALGQGPEFLTYFQNEAQLDKSGLPSDRFFAERPEGSVSTLKIQRTQQEDSAVYLCASSLARAYEQYFGPGTRLTVT.